The 20 T cell receptor beta chains reported below all come from one sample, sequenced in a study of OX40 agonist ivuxolimab in advanced cancers. The table came from immunoSEQ multiplex PCR; TCRdb's copy has only in-frame clones and leaves some out. This table holds tens of thousands of clones, more than 90% found once. Specimen: CD4+ or CD8+ T cells sorted from blood, collected in a trial of the OX40 agonist ivuxolimab. The receptors were sampled from an adult with an advanced solid tumor such as melanoma, head and neck, liver or kidney cancer.

This chain joins TRBV4-1 and TRBJ2-7; TRBD2 agrees at 8 bases. The CDR3 has 19 residues. V trimming: 0 bases; J trimming: 0 bases; junction bases outside the gene matches: 13. CDR1 and CDR2 (germline): MGHRA, YSYEKL. Here the CDR3 reads CASSQENFLAGTLSYEQYF. CDR3 DNA sequence: TGCGCCAGCAGCCAAGAGAATTTCCTAGCGGGTACCCTCTCCTACGAGCAGTACTTC.

This clone was seen a few times. The V gene is TRBV19, the J gene TRBJ1-2, with 7 nucleotides matching TRBD1. V was pared by 4 bases and J by 2 bases, with 7 bases of the junction left unmatched. Germline V gene data show CDR1 as LNHDA and CDR2 as SQIVND (reference sequence). The CDR3 is made up of 15 amino acids. As DNA, the CDR3 is TGTGCCAGTAGTAGAACTCAGACAGGGAACTATGGCTACACCTTC. Its protein product is CASSRTQTGNYGYTF.

The chain joins TRBV5-1 to TRBJ2-3, with D possibly being TRBD1 (6 bases). Deletions cut 2 bases from V and 6 bases from J, with 16 bases between. Germline V gene lookup returns CDR1 SGHRS and CDR2 YFSETQ. The CDR3 runs 15 residues. CDR3: CASSFRGAFPDTQYF. The DNA of the CDR3 is TGCGCCAGCAGCTTCAGGGGCGCTTTCCCCGATACGCAGTATTTT.

The rearrangement joins TRBV19 to TRBJ2-6; D unclear. Trimming shortened V by 5 bases and J by 0 bases, and 11 bases separated the two germline ends. The length of the CDR3 is 16 residues. Germline CDR1 is LNHDA and CDR2 is SQIVND (reference sequence). The CDR3 protein is CASSSRTSSGANVLTF. Written as DNA, the CDR3 is TGTGCCAGTAGTTCACGGACGAGCTCTGGGGCCAACGTCCTGACTTTC.

The chain combines TRBV7-2 with TRBJ1-2; D perhaps matches TRBD1 (6 bases). V was clipped by 5 bases and J by 7 bases, with 17 bases between them. Germline loops: CDR1 SGHTA, CDR2 FQGNSA. This CDR3 has 14 amino acids. Here the CDR3 reads CASSPEGGIGGYTF. The CDR3 coding sequence is TGTGCCAGCAGCCCAGAGGGGGGTATCGGTGGCTACACCTTC.

The chain links TRBV28 to TRBJ1-5; perhaps TRBD1 as D (6 bases). The CDR3 loop spans 14 amino acids. Looked up from germline, CDR1 is MDHEN and CDR2 is SYDVKM. V shed 10 bases and J shed 3 bases, with 16 bases lying between them. As DNA, the CDR3 is TGTGCCACCCAGCTCGGACAGTACAATCAGCCCCAGCATTTT. Translation gives CATQLGQYNQPQHF. The variable domain in full, with the rest retrieved from reference TRBV28 and TRBJ1-5, is DVKVTQSSRYLVKRTGEKVFLECVQDMDHENMFWYRQDPGLGLRLIYFSYDVKMKEKGDIPEGYSVSREKKERFSLILESASTNQTSMYLCATQLGQYNQPQHFGDGTRLSIL.

This clone was seen only once. This rearrangement joins TRBV5-1 to TRBJ2-1; TRBD2 agrees at 9 bases. From germline, CDR1 is SGHRS and CDR2 YFSETQ. Losses at the gene ends were 5 bases for V and 8 bases for J; bases not matched to a gene: 8. There are 14 residues in the CDR3. The CDR3 DNA reads TGCGCCAGCAGTAAGTCTAGCGGGAAGGATGAGCAGTTCTTC. Translating gives CASSKSSGKDEQFF.

The CDR3 DNA follows: TGCGCCAGCAGCCTGGGGGACCGCCAAGGCACAGATACGCAGTATTTT. It specifies CASSLGDRQGTDTQYF. The chain joins TRBV5-1 to TRBJ2-3; possibly TRBD1 or TRBD2 for D (5 bases each). Trimming removed 4 bases at V and 1 base at J, with 16 bases between. The CDR3 covers 16 residues. Germline CDR1 and CDR2: SGHRS and YFSETQ. The full variable domain, its missing parts supplied by reference TRBV5-1 and TRBJ2-3, is KAGVTQTPRYLIKTRGQQVTLSCSPISGHRSVSWYQQTPGQGLQFLFEYFSETQRNKGNFPGRFSGRQFSNSRSEMNVSTLELGDSALYLCASSLGDRQGTDTQYFGPGTRLTVL.

This clone has more than one count but fewer than ten. This chain links TRBV7-2 with TRBJ2-2; tentative D call: TRBD2 (7 bases). Germline V gene data show CDR1 as SGHTA and CDR2 as FQGNSA. CDR3 length: 16 amino acids. V was cut by 6 bases and J by 3 bases, with 17 bases left in between. CDR3 nucleotide sequence: TGTGCCAGCAGAGTGGGGGGGCAGGGGTACACCGGGGAGCTGTTTTTT. This encodes CASRVGGQGYTGELFF.

The chain couples TRBV5-6 to TRBJ1-5, with TRBD1 identical over 9 bases. Germline CDR1 reads SGHDT; CDR2 reads YYEEEE. The CDR3 extends over 15 amino acids. The J segment lost 1 base and the V segment lost 4 bases, leaving 3 bases of the junction unmatched. DNA for the CDR3: TGTGCCAGCAGCAGAGGGACAGGGAGCAATCAGCCCCAGCATTTT. As protein: CASSRGTGSNQPQHF.

The gene calls are TRBV18 and TRBJ2-1, with D possibly being TRBD1 (6 bases). This CDR3 contains 16 residues. With 4 bases removed from V and 5 bases from J, the gap between germline ends came to 18 bases. The germline CDR1 and CDR2 sequences are KGHSH and LQKENI. The DNA of the CDR3 is TGTGCCAGCTCACATGGGGCACGGACAGCTGACAATGAGCAGTTCTTC. Translated: CASSHGARTADNEQFF.

V gene TRBV10-3 combines with J gene TRBJ2-1; either TRBD1 or TRBD2 may supply D (5 bases each). The V end was cut by 4 bases, the J end by 10 bases, with 8 bases between. The CDR3 spans 11 residues. Germline V lookup: CDR1 ENHRY, CDR2 SYGVKD. CDR3 in DNA: TGTGCCATCAGTGCCCGGGACGAGCAGTTCTTC. This encodes CAISARDEQFF.

With respect to this clone: The same CDR3 can be traced to other DNA sequences in this sample. The J gene is TRBJ2-2, the V gene TRBV28; perhaps D is TRBD1 or TRBD2 (7 bases each). CDR3 length equals 14 residues. V gave up 6 bases and J gave up 6 bases, with 14 bases separating them. Germline values: CDR1 MDHEN, CDR2 SYDVKM. The CDR3 DNA reads as TGTGCCAGCAGAAGACAGGGAGGGGCCGGGGAGCTGTTTTTT. Amino acids: CASRRQGGAGELFF.

This chain uses TRBV9 with TRBJ2-7; D possibly corresponds to TRBD1 (6 bases). V was cut by 1 base and J by 5 bases, with 10 bases left in between. The CDR3 spans 13 residues. The germline V gene has CDR1 SGDLS and CDR2 YYNGEE. The CDR3 DNA sequence: TGTGCCAGCAGCGTAACAGGGAATCACGAGCAGTACTTC. This codes for CASSVTGNHEQYF.

The chain links TRBV2 to TRBJ2-3, with 8 bases fitting TRBD2. The CDR3 loop spans 17 amino acids. The junction had 16 bases not matched to a gene; V was cut back by 5 bases and J by 6 bases. Germline values: CDR1 SNHLY, CDR2 FYNNEI. DNA of the CDR3: TGTGCCAGCAGTCCCCTCAGCGGGAGAGCCTCCCGCGATACGCAGTATTTT. Protein product: CASSPLSGRASRDTQYF.

The chain uses TRBV25-1 and TRBJ1-2; maybe TRBD1 (5 bases). CDR3 size: 11 residues. The germline V and J ends were trimmed by 4 bases and 6 bases, with 6 bases remaining between them. Germline V gene lookup returns CDR1 MGHDK and CDR2 SYGVNS. The CDR3 protein is CASSAGHGYTF. The CDR3 DNA sequence: TGTGCCAGCAGTGCGGGGCATGGCTACACCTTC.

The chain couples TRBV18 to TRBJ1-6; TRBD1 aligns across 8 bases. The junction had 8 bases not matched to a gene; V was cut back by 6 bases and J by 10 bases. Germline values: CDR1 KGHSH, CDR2 LQKENI. The CDR3 totals 14 residues. CDR3 amino acids: CASSLDRGESPLHF. The CDR3 nucleotides read TGTGCCAGCTCCCTCGACAGGGGAGAATCACCCCTCCACTTT.

J is TRBJ1-2 and V is TRBV6-6; 7 bases align to TRBD1. V was pared by 3 bases and J by 0 bases, with 4 bases of the junction left unmatched. Germline loops: CDR1 MNHNY, CDR2 SVGAGI (reference sequence). The CDR3 covers 15 residues. The CDR3 protein is CASSYGDRANYGYTF. The CDR3 DNA sequence: TGTGCCAGCAGTTATGGGGACAGAGCTAACTATGGCTACACCTTC.

The chain is built from TRBV5-1 and TRBJ2-1, with D possibly being TRBD2 (5 bases). Trimming pared 0 bases from V and 9 bases from J, leaving 13 bases between. Germline V lookup: CDR1 SGHRS, CDR2 YFSETQ. CDR3 size: 14 residues. As DNA, the CDR3 is TGCGCCAGCAGCTTGGACACTAGTTTAGGTGAGCAGTTCTTC. This encodes CASSLDTSLGEQFF.

The V gene is TRBV19, the J gene TRBJ1-1, with D unclear. Germline lookup yields CDR1 LNHDA and CDR2 SQIVND (reference sequence). This CDR3 contains 12 residues. The V gene lost 3 bases and the J gene lost 4 bases, with 6 bases spanning the gap. This CDR3 is CASSILGTEAFF. The DNA of the CDR3 is TGTGCCAGTAGTATTTTGGGCACTGAAGCTTTCTTT.